These 26 T cell receptor beta chains share one sample of origin, sequenced in a study of shared clonotypes between healthy human individuals. TCRdb's copy holds only in-frame clones and misses some; the assay was immunoSEQ multiplex PCR. This sample yields hundreds of thousands of clones, of which around 73% are seen a single time; around 2% belongs to the top ten. Sequenced sample: memory CD4+ T cells sorted from blood. Described subset: CD45RA-negative fraction. The receptor set was obtained from a woman in her twenties or thirties in good health.

The chain joins TRBV5-1 to TRBJ2-3; TRBD2 matches at 8 bases. The J segment lost 6 bases and the V segment lost 2 bases, leaving 2 bases of the junction unmatched. The length of the CDR3 is 13 residues. Per germline, CDR1 SGHRS and CDR2 YFSETQ. CDR3 amino acids: CASSFREGDTQYF. In DNA form, the CDR3 reads TGCGCCAGCAGCTTCCGGGAGGGGGATACGCAGTATTTT.

This rearrangement joins TRBV11-2 to TRBJ2-7, with D perhaps matching TRBD1 or TRBD2 (5 bases each). The CDR3 is 15 amino acids. Germline CDR1 and CDR2: SGHAT and FQNNGV. The ends were cut back, 1 base at V and 3 bases at J, with 13 bases in the middle. DNA for the CDR3: TGTGCCAGCAGCTTAGGCCGGGACGCAATCTACGAGCAGTACTTC. Amino acid sequence: CASSLGRDAIYEQYF.

The chain employs TRBV27 and TRBJ2-5; D is ambiguous. The CDR3 has 15 amino acids. CDR1 is MNHEY and CDR2 is SMNVEV in the germline V gene (reference sequence). Trimming took off 2 bases at V and 2 bases at J, with 12 bases between the two ends. The CDR3 nucleotides are TGTGCCAGCAGTTTACTACCCTTAAATCAAGAGACCCAGTACTTC. This translates into CASSLLPLNQETQYF.

The chain employs TRBV28 and TRBJ2-5, with 7 nucleotides matching TRBD1. CDR1 MDHEN and CDR2 SYDVKM come from the germline V gene. This CDR3 region has 17 residues. J gave up 5 bases and V 6 bases, and 18 bases lay outside the gene matches. The CDR3 loop is CASSRGMEQDGFETQYF. The CDR3 DNA is TGTGCCAGCAGCAGGGGGATGGAACAGGACGGTTTTGAGACCCAGTACTTC.

The rearrangement uses TRBV7-6 and TRBJ1-1; D remains ambiguous. V was cut by 4 bases and J by 2 bases, with 14 bases left in between. The CDR3 has 15 residues. The germline CDR1 and CDR2 sequences are SGHVS and FNYEAQ. The CDR3 sequence is CASSSGLFYNTEAFF. The DNA of the CDR3 is TGTGCCAGCAGCTCCGGGTTGTTTTACAACACTGAAGCTTTCTTT.

This clone was counted a few times. The sample contains more than one DNA sequence encoding this CDR3. The rearrangement joins TRBV19 to TRBJ2-3, with D uncertain. Between the trimmed V and J ends, which lost 0 bases and 2 bases, there was a span of 6 bases. Germline V gene lookup returns CDR1 LNHDA and CDR2 SQIVND (reference sequence). The CDR3 contains 14 residues. CDR3 nucleotides: TGTGCCAGTAGTATAGATCCTGCCACAGATACGCAGTATTTT. Translated: CASSIDPATDTQYF.

The chain carries TRBV15 and TRBJ1-4, with TRBD1 as a possible D gene (5 bases). With 0 bases removed from V and 7 bases from J, the gap between germline ends came to 12 bases. Germline CDR1 reads LNHNV; CDR2 reads YYDKDF (reference sequence). The length of the CDR3 is 15 residues. CDR3 bases: TGTGCCACCAGCAGAGATAGGGGAATCGGTGAAAAACTGTTTTTT. Translated, it gives CATSRDRGIGEKLFF.

The chain couples TRBV6-5 to TRBJ1-5; the D gene is possibly TRBD1 (6 bases). This CDR3 spans 14 amino acids. The germline V gene has CDR1 MNHEY and CDR2 SVGAGI. V shed 6 bases and J shed 7 bases, with 16 bases lying between them. CDR3 residues: CASRQTGSTQPQHF. The CDR3 DNA reads as TGTGCCAGCAGACAAACAGGGTCGACACAGCCCCAGCATTTT.

The J gene is TRBJ2-7, the V gene TRBV2; D is possibly TRBD2 (6 bases). CDR1 and CDR2 from the germline V gene are SNHLY and FYNNEI. The CDR3 runs 15 residues. V dropped 2 bases and J dropped 4 bases, with 15 bases sitting between them. The CDR3 here is CASSESGGTIYEQYF. The CDR3 nucleotides are TGTGCCAGCAGTGAATCGGGCGGGACCATATACGAGCAGTACTTC.

This clone has just one count. The chain uses TRBV15 and TRBJ2-7; D call uncertain. V was trimmed by 0 bases and J by 3 bases, leaving 6 bases between them. In germline, CDR1 is LNHNV, CDR2 YYDKDF (reference sequence). The CDR3 extends over 13 amino acids. The CDR3 here is CATSREINYEQYF. CDR3 in DNA: TGTGCCACCAGCAGAGAAATAAACTACGAGCAGTACTTC.

This chain joins TRBV19 and TRBJ1-1; D may be TRBD1 (6 bases). V was pared by 9 bases and J by 3 bases, with 11 bases between. The CDR3 covers 12 residues. Germline V gives CDR1 LNHDA, CDR2 SQIVND (reference sequence). CDR3 protein: CASSDRYTEAFF. In DNA form, the CDR3 reads TGTGCCAGCTCCGACAGGTACACTGAAGCTTTCTTT.

The chain uses TRBV5-1 and TRBJ2-5, with D unresolved. The germline gives CDR1 SGHRS, CDR2 YFSETQ. Trimming shortened V by 8 bases and J by 3 bases, and 14 bases separated the two germline ends. The CDR3 is 13 residues long. The CDR3: CASSRPNEETQYF. The CDR3 coding sequence is TGCGCCAGTTCGAGACCAAATGAAGAGACCCAGTACTTC.

The chain uses TRBV6-1 and TRBJ1-2, with 10 bases aligning to TRBD1. Unmatched junction bases numbered 10, after V lost 10 bases and J lost 8 bases. The CDR3 runs to 13 residues. Germline-derived CDR1 and CDR2 are MNHNS and SASEGT. Here the CDR3 reads CATRQGAEGGYTF. For the CDR3, the DNA is TGTGCCACCAGACAGGGGGCGGAAGGCGGCTACACCTTC.

This chain connects TRBV7-9 to TRBJ2-7; 7 nucleotides line up with TRBD1. This CDR3 is 12 amino acids long. J gave up 5 bases and V 4 bases, and 2 bases lay outside the gene matches. Germline V gives CDR1 SEHNR, CDR2 FQNEAQ (reference sequence). CDR3 coding DNA: TGTGCCAGCAGCTCACAGGGGAACGAGCAGTACTTC. Protein sequence: CASSSQGNEQYF.

The V gene is TRBV28, the J gene TRBJ2-7; D is ambiguous. V was trimmed by 3 bases and J by 2 bases, leaving 11 bases between them. Germline V gene lookup returns CDR1 MDHEN and CDR2 SYDVKM. The CDR3 covers 14 residues. The DNA of the CDR3 is TGTGCCAGCAGTTTGGAAGGGAACCCCTACGAGCAGTACTTC. Its translation: CASSLEGNPYEQYF.

J is TRBJ2-7 and V is TRBV4-2; D might be TRBD1 or TRBD2, each matching 5 bases. The end of the DNA aligns better with TRBJ2-5, so the J call may be wrong. The CDR3 totals 16 residues. Germline V gives CDR1 LGHNA, CDR2 YNFKEQ. CDR3 nucleotide sequence: TGTGCCAGCAGCCATTGGCCGCGCCACGAGGGGGAGACCCAGTACTTC. This translates into CASSHWPRHEGETQYF.

Details on this clone: The identical CDR3 is also encoded by other nucleotide sequences in the sample. The chain carries TRBV5-8 and TRBJ1-2; D unresolved. Per germline, CDR1 SGHTS and CDR2 YDEGEE. Trimming cost V 4 bases and J 2 bases, with 12 bases left between them. This CDR3 is built from 14 residues. CDR3 region: CASSPWTANYGYTF. As DNA, the CDR3 is TGTGCCAGCAGCCCCTGGACGGCGAACTATGGCTACACCTTC. Drawing the rest from reference TRBV5-8 and TRBJ1-2, the complete variable domain is EAGVTQSPTHLIKTRGQQATLRCSPISGHTSVYWYQQALGLGLQFLLWYDEGEERNRGNFPPRFSGRQFPNYSSELNVNALELEDSALYLCASSPWTANYGYTFGSGTRLTVV.

The table lists this clone with many counts. The chain links TRBV10-3 to TRBJ1-5, with 7 bases aligning to TRBD1. CDR3 length: 16 residues. Trimming cost V 0 bases and J 3 bases; bases outside gene matches: 5. The V gene's germline CDR1 is ENHRY and CDR2 SYGVKD. The DNA for the CDR3 is TGTGCCATCAGTGAGTCTGTAGGGGGCATCAATCAGCCCCAGCATTTT. This translates into CAISESVGGINQPQHF.

On this clone itself: This could be a read error, since a much larger clone is one nucleotide away. Distinct nucleotide sequences in the sample also encode this CDR3. J is TRBJ2-3 and V is TRBV6-5; D unresolved. In germline, CDR1 is MNHEY, CDR2 SVGAGI. There are 12 residues in the CDR3. Trimming stripped 6 bases from V and 0 bases from J, with 4 bases between. As DNA, the CDR3 is TGTGCCAGCAGCGGAAGCACAGATACGCAGTATTTT. Translating gives CASSGSTDTQYF.

The genes are TRBV29-1 and TRBJ2-7, with D perhaps TRBD1 (5 bases). V was clipped by 0 bases and J by 6 bases, with 12 bases between them. Germline V gene data show CDR1 as SQVTM and CDR2 as ANQGSEA. The CDR3 sequence is 13 residues long. Written as DNA, the CDR3 is TGCAGCGTTGAAGAGTGGTCAGGGTCCGAGCAGTACTTC. Translation: CSVEEWSGSEQYF.

This clone was seen only a few times. The V call is TRBV19, the J call TRBJ1-2, with a possible D match to TRBD1 (6 bases). Germline CDR1 LNHDA, CDR2 SQIVND (reference sequence). The CDR3 is 15 residues long. The V end was cut by 4 bases, the J end by 4 bases, with 16 bases between. CDR3 sequence: CASSKVVDSLYGYTF. CDR3 in DNA: TGTGCCAGTAGTAAGGTCGTGGACAGCCTCTATGGCTACACCTTC.

The chain has TRBV28 and TRBJ2-7, with D hard to call. Germline V gives CDR1 MDHEN, CDR2 SYDVKM. Trimming took 6 bases from V and 2 from J, leaving 17 bases between them. CDR3 size: 15 residues. This chain's CDR3 is CASSPGLSFPYEQYF. DNA of the CDR3: TGTGCCAGCAGCCCTGGTCTTTCTTTTCCCTACGAGCAGTACTTC.

The chain has TRBV7-9 and TRBJ1-5, with D tentatively TRBD1 (6 bases). The germline V gene has CDR1 SEHNR and CDR2 FQNEAQ (reference sequence). This CDR3 comprises 15 residues. The V end was cut by 5 bases, the J end by 0 bases, with 11 bases between. CDR3 residues: CASSLEGGSNQPQHF. DNA for the CDR3: TGTGCCAGCAGCCTGGAGGGGGGTAGCAATCAGCCCCAGCATTTT.

The gene calls are TRBV10-3 and TRBJ1-5; D is possibly TRBD1 (6 bases). Trimming shortened V by 0 bases and J by 6 bases, and 15 bases separated the two germline ends. Germline-derived CDR1 and CDR2 are ENHRY and SYGVKD. CDR3 length: 16 residues. In nucleotides, the CDR3 is TGTGCCATCAGTGAGTCGGCCAGGGGAGAGTCTCAGCCCCAGCATTTT. This translates into CAISESARGESQPQHF.

The chain recombines TRBV29-1 with TRBJ2-7; 13 positions agree with TRBD2. V was pared by 5 bases and J by 3 bases, with 4 bases of the junction left unmatched. Looked up from germline, CDR1 is SQVTM and CDR2 is ANQGSEA. The CDR3 loop spans 14 amino acids. The DNA of the CDR3 is TGCAGCGTTCGGACTAGCGGGAGCCGCTACGAGCAGTACTTC. Its protein product is CSVRTSGSRYEQYF.

This clone was recorded only once. The rearrangement uses TRBV29-1 and TRBJ2-5; 7 nucleotides match TRBD1. The J call is uncertain, as TRBJ2-7 better fits the DNA end. CDR3 length equals 14 residues. In germline, CDR1 is SQVTM, CDR2 ANQGSEA. As DNA, the CDR3 is TGCAGCGTAGCCGGGACAGCTAGCTCCTACGAGCAGTACTTC. Its protein product is CSVAGTASSYEQYF.